These 21 T cell receptor beta chains were all obtained from the same sample, sequenced in a study of cytomegalovirus exposure and HLA in healthy donors. The PCR made use of 60 Vbeta and 13 Jbeta primers. Some clones are missing from TCRdb's copy, which holds only in-frame ones; the method was immunoSEQ multiplex PCR. This table holds some 190,000 clones, 79% found once. The specimen sequenced was PBMCs. The receptors were sampled from a woman aged 18-35 years in good health and CMV-seronegative.

The CDR3 loop reads CASGLGSSNQPQHF. CDR3 DNA sequence: TGTGCTAGTGGTTTGGGCAGTTCCAATCAGCCCCAGCATTTT. The chain employs TRBV12-5 and TRBJ1-5; D ambiguous. Germline V CDR1 and CDR2: LGHNT, FRNRAP. The CDR3 loop spans 14 amino acids. V was trimmed by 1 base and J by 3 bases, leaving 7 bases between them.

The chain combines TRBV28 with TRBJ2-6; TRBD1 matches at 7 bases. CDR1 MDHEN and CDR2 SYDVKM come from the germline V gene. The trim removed 6 bases at V and 2 bases at J, leaving 10 bases unmatched. This CDR3 has 17 amino acids. CDR3 in DNA: TGTGCCAGCAGAAGACAGGGTCTTAAGGCTGGGGCCAACGTCCTGACTTTC. This codes for CASRRQGLKAGANVLTF.

The chain employs TRBV6-5 and TRBJ1-1, with unresolved D. V gave up 2 bases and J gave up 5 bases, with 12 bases separating them. The CDR3 is 14 residues long. The germline gives CDR1 MNHEY, CDR2 SVGAGI. The CDR3, as DNA: TGTGCCAGCAGTTACGCGCCACGGGGTACTGAAGCTTTCTTT. This encodes CASSYAPRGTEAFF.

CDR3 sequence: CASSLQRGRGSGNTIYF. The CDR3 DNA reads TGTGCCAGCAGCCTCCAGAGGGGGCGGGGTTCTGGAAACACCATATATTTT. The chain carries TRBV7-2 and TRBJ1-3; 7 bases map to TRBD1. CDR3 size: 17 residues. The germline V gene encodes CDR1 SGHTA and CDR2 FQGNSA. The ends lost 5 bases at V and 1 base at J; junction bases unmatched: 11.

This clone was seen only a few times. V and J are TRBV6-5 and TRBJ1-2; weak D call: TRBD1 (6 bases). Germline V lookup: CDR1 MNHEY, CDR2 SVGAGI. CDR3 length equals 13 residues. The germline V and J ends were trimmed by 8 bases and 5 bases, with 15 bases remaining between them. The CDR3 sequence is CASGAGALYGYTF. In DNA form, the CDR3 reads TGTGCCAGCGGGGCAGGGGCCCTTTATGGCTACACCTTC.

This clone came up a few times. This chain joins TRBV30 and TRBJ1-3; D gene uncertain. This CDR3 has 12 amino acids. Germline V CDR1 and CDR2: GTSNPN, SVGIG (reference sequence). V was clipped by 5 bases and J by 1 base, with 6 bases between them. The chain's CDR3 is CAWRGSGNTIYF. The CDR3 region has the DNA TGTGCCTGGCGCGGGTCTGGAAACACCATATATTTT.

This chain uses TRBV10-3 with TRBJ2-5, with 8 bases that match TRBD2. Germline loops: CDR1 ENHRY, CDR2 SYGVKD. J gave up 4 bases and V 3 bases, and 7 bases lay outside the gene matches. The CDR3 spans 15 residues. The CDR3 sequence is CAISDLAGLGETQYF. DNA of the CDR3: TGTGCCATCAGTGATCTAGCGGGTTTGGGAGAGACCCAGTACTTC.

The rearrangement joins TRBV27 to TRBJ2-3; possibly TRBD2 for D (5 bases). Germline lookup yields CDR1 MNHEY and CDR2 SMNVEV (reference sequence). This CDR3 comprises 14 residues. The germline V and J ends were trimmed by 5 bases and 6 bases, with 15 bases remaining between them. This CDR3 is CASSLWLEGDTQYF. CDR3 nucleotides: TGTGCCAGCAGTCTTTGGCTAGAGGGCGATACGCAGTATTTT.

This chain uses TRBV9 with TRBJ2-3; 8 bases fit TRBD2. With 3 bases clipped from V and 0 bases from J, the junction kept 3 bases outside the gene matches. Germline V gene sequence: CDR1 SGDLS, CDR2 YYNGEE. The CDR3 runs to 15 residues. The CDR3 sequence is CASSGSGTSTDTQYF. The CDR3 DNA is TGTGCCAGCAGCGGTAGCGGGACTAGCACAGATACGCAGTATTTT.

V usage is TRBV11-2 and J usage is TRBJ2-5; D ambiguous. In germline, CDR1 is SGHAT, CDR2 FQNNGV. The CDR3 covers 13 residues. With 1 base removed from V and 3 bases from J, the gap between germline ends came to 6 bases. CDR3 residues: CASSLGQKETQYF. CDR3 nucleotides: TGTGCCAGCAGCTTAGGTCAGAAAGAGACCCAGTACTTC.

V and J are TRBV5-6 and TRBJ2-7; TRBD2 aligns across 14 bases. The CDR3 extends over 16 amino acids. The germline V gene has CDR1 SGHDT and CDR2 YYEEEE. The V gene end was trimmed by 5 bases and the J gene end by 2 bases; junction bases not matched to a gene: 6. CDR3 sequence reads: CASRGGLAGEAYEQYF. The CDR3 DNA reads TGTGCCAGCAGGGGGGGACTAGCGGGGGAAGCCTACGAGCAGTACTTC.

The V call is TRBV7-8, the J call TRBJ1-2; tentative D call: TRBD1 (6 bases). The CDR3 is 15 residues long. Per the germline V gene, CDR1 is SGHVS and CDR2 is FQNEAQ. The V gene lost 5 bases and the J gene lost 4 bases, with 17 bases spanning the gap. CDR3 sequence (DNA): TGTGCCAGCAGCCCGAGCCGGGGGGCCGGCTATGGCTACACCTTC. Translation: CASSPSRGAGYGYTF.

The CDR3 loop reads CAWGDIKPYGYTF. In nucleotides, the CDR3 is TGTGCCTGGGGGGACATAAAACCCTATGGCTACACCTTC. The V gene is TRBV30, the J gene TRBJ1-2; weak D call: TRBD1 (6 bases). CDR3 length equals 13 residues. Trimming shortened V by 5 bases and J by 4 bases, and 14 bases separated the two germline ends. Germline V gene data show CDR1 as GTSNPN and CDR2 as SVGIG (reference sequence).

The V and J genes are TRBV28 and TRBJ1-2; D is ambiguous. The V gene lost 5 bases and the J gene lost 5 bases, with 9 bases spanning the gap. CDR3 length equals 12 residues. Germline CDR1 is MDHEN and CDR2 is SYDVKM. CDR3 loop: CASSPERYGYTF. The CDR3 DNA reads TGTGCCAGCAGTCCTGAGAGATATGGCTACACCTTC.

The chain carries TRBV7-6 and TRBJ1-6; D call uncertain. Germline assignment: CDR1 SGHVS and CDR2 FNYEAQ. V was clipped by 3 bases and J by 0 bases, with 9 bases between them. This CDR3 region has 16 residues. In DNA form, the CDR3 reads TGTGCCAGCAGCTTCACCCTCAGCTCCTATAATTCACCCCTCCACTTT. Protein sequence: CASSFTLSSYNSPLHF.

V and J are TRBV25-1 and TRBJ2-1; the match to TRBD2 covers 9 bases. There are 16 residues in the CDR3. Germline V gene data show CDR1 as MGHDK and CDR2 as SYGVNS. V lost 5 bases to trimming and J lost 6 bases; unmatched junction nucleotides: 11. Here the CDR3 DNA reads TGTGCCAGCAGTATATCCGGGACTAGCATCCTCAATGAGCAGTTCTTC. This gives the protein CASSISGTSILNEQFF. Supplemented by reference TRBV25-1 and TRBJ2-1, the full variable domain reads EADIYQTPRYLVIGTGKKITLECSQTMGHDKMYWYQQDPGMELHLIHYSYGVNSTEKGDLSSESTVSRIRTEHFPLTLESARPSHTSQYLCASSISGTSILNEQFFGPGTRLTVL.

This chain uses TRBV14 with TRBJ2-2, with TRBD2 identical over 7 bases. CDR3 length equals 18 residues. CDR1 and CDR2 from the germline V gene are SGHDN and FVKESK. Trimming removed 4 bases from V and 1 base from J; junction bases left unmatched: 12. CDR3 in DNA: TGTGCCAGCAGCCCTAAGGGACGGCTAGCGGAGAACACCGGGGAGCTGTTTTTT. It encodes CASSPKGRLAENTGELFF.

The rearrangement uses TRBV2 and TRBJ2-2, with TRBD2 identical over 8 bases. CDR1 and CDR2 from the germline V gene are SNHLY and FYNNEI. V lost 4 bases and J lost 2; bases outside the gene matches: 15. The CDR3 loop spans 19 amino acids. The CDR3 protein is CASSAPSGWNLVNTGELFF. CDR3 DNA: TGTGCCAGCAGTGCGCCTAGCGGGTGGAACCTAGTCAACACCGGGGAGCTGTTTTTT.

The V gene is TRBV7-9, the J gene TRBJ2-7, with D hard to call. The CDR3 consists of 15 residues. V lost 0 bases, J lost 0 bases, and 9 bases lay in between. Germline CDR1 reads SEHNR; CDR2 reads FQNEAQ (reference sequence). The CDR3 DNA sequence: TGTGCCAGCAGCTTAGCGGAAAGGAGCTCCTACGAGCAGTACTTC. The encoded protein is CASSLAERSSYEQYF.

This clone has more than one count but fewer than ten. The rearrangement joins TRBV6-1 to TRBJ2-1, with D perhaps TRBD1 (6 bases). This CDR3 is built from 14 residues. V was pared by 10 bases and J by 7 bases, with 20 bases between. Germline-derived CDR1 and CDR2 are MNHNS and SASEGT. CDR3 nucleotide sequence: TGTGCCACTAGGGAAAGGGTACAGGGAAATGAGCAGTTCTTC. Protein: CATRERVQGNEQFF.

The chain employs TRBV19 and TRBJ2-2, with D possibly matching TRBD1 (5 bases). The CDR3 is made up of 16 amino acids. In germline, CDR1 is LNHDA, CDR2 SQIVND (reference sequence). Between the trimmed V and J ends, which lost 5 bases and 5 bases, there was a span of 18 bases. The CDR3: CASSSTSRVGTGELFF. The CDR3 DNA is TGTGCCAGTAGTTCAACCTCCAGGGTTGGGACCGGGGAGCTGTTTTTT.